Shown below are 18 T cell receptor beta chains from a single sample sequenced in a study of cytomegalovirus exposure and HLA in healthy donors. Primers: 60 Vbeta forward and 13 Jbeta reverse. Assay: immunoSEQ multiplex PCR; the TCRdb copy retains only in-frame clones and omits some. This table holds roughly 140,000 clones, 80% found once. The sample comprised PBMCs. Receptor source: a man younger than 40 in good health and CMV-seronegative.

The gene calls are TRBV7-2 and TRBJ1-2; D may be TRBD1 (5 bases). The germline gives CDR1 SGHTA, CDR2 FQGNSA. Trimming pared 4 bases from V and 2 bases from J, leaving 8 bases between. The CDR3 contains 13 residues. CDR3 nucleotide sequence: TGTGCCAGCAGCTCTAGACAGAACTATGGCTACACCTTC. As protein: CASSSRQNYGYTF.

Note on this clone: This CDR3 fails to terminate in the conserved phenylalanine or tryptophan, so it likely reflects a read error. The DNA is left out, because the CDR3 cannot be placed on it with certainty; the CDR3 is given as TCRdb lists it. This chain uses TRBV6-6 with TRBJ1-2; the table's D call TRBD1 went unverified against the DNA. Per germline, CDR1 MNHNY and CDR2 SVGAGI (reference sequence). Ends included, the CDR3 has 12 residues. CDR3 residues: CASSNRDSVLNS.

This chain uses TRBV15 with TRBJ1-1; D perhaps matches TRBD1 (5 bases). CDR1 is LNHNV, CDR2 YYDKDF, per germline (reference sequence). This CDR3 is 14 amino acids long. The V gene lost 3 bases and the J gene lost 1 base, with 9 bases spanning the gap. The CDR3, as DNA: TGTGCCACCAGCAGGACAGAAACGAACACTGAAGCTTTCTTT. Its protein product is CATSRTETNTEAFF.

This chain's CDR3 is CSAAGNQETQYF. The CDR3 coding sequence is TGCAGCGCCGCGGGGAACCAAGAGACCCAGTACTTC. The chain carries TRBV29-1 and TRBJ2-5, with a possible D match to TRBD2 (6 bases). The germline V and J ends were trimmed by 7 bases and 0 bases, with 9 bases remaining between them. The germline V gene encodes CDR1 SQVTM and CDR2 ANQGSEA. CDR3 length: 12 residues.

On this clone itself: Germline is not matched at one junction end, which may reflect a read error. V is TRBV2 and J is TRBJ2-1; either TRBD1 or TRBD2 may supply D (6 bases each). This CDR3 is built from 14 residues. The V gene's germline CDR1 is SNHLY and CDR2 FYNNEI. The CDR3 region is CASSEGGNRDEQFF. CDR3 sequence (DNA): TGTGCCAGCAGCGAAGGGGGGAACAGGGATGAGCAGTTCTTC.

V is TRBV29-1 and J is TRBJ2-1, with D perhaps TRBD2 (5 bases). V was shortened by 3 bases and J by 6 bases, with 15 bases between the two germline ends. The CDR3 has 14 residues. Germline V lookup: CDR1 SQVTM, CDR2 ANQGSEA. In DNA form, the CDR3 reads TGCAGCGTTGATGGGGAGCCCCACCTCAATGAGCAGTTCTTC. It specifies CSVDGEPHLNEQFF.

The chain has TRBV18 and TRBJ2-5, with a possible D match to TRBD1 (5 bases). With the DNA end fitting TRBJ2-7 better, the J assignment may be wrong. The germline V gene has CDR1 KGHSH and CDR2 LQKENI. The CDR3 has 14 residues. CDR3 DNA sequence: TGTGCCAGCTCACCGATGTCGCAGGGAAACGAGCAGTACTTC. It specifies CASSPMSQGNEQYF.

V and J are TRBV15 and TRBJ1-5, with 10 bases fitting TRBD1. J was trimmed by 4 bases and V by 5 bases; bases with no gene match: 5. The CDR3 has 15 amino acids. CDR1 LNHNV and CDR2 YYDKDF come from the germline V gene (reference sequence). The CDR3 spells CATSVDRGPNQPQHF. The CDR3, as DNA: TGTGCCACCAGCGTCGACAGGGGGCCTAATCAGCCCCAGCATTTT.

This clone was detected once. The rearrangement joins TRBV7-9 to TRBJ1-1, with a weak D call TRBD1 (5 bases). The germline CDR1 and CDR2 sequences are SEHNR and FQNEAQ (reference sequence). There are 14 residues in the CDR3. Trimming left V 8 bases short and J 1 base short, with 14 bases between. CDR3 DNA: TGTGCCAGCGGCGTCCAGGGAAAGAACACTGAAGCTTTCTTT. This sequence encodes CASGVQGKNTEAFF.

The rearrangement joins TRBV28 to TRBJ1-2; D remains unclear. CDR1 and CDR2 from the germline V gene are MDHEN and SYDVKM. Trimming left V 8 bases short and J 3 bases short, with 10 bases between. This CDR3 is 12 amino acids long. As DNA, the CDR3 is TGTGCCAGCCTCTCTCTCGACTATGGCTACACCTTC. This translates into CASLSLDYGYTF.

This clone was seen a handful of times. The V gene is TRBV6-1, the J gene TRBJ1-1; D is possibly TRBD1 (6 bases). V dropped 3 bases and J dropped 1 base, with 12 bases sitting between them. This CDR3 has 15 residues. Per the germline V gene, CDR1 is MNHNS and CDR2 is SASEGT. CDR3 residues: CASSEEWTANTEAFF. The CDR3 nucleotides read TGTGCCAGCAGTGAGGAGTGGACAGCGAACACTGAAGCTTTCTTT.

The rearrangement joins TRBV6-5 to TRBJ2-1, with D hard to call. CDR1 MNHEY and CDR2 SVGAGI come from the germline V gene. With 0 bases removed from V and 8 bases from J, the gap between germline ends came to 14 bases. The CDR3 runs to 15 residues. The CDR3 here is CASSYSVGRPDEQFF. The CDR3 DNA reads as TGTGCCAGCAGTTACTCCGTGGGCCGACCCGATGAGCAGTTCTTC.

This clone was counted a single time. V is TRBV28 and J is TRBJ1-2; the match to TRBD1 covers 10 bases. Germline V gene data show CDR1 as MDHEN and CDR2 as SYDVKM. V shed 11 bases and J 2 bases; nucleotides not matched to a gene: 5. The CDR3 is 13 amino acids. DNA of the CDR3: TGTGCCGGCGGGGACAGGGGAAACTATGGCTACACCTTC. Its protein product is CAGGDRGNYGYTF.

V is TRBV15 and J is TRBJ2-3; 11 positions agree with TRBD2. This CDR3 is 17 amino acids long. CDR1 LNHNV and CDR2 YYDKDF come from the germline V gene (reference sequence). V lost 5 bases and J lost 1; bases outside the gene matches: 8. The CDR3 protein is CATSLDLSGRGTDTQYF. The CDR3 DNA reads TGTGCCACCAGCCTGGACCTTAGCGGGAGGGGCACAGATACGCAGTATTTT.

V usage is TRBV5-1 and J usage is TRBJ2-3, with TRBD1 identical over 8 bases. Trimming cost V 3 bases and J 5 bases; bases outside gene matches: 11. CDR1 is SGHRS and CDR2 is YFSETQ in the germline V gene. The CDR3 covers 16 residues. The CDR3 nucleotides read TGCGCCAGCAGCTCTAGACTACAGGGGGGCCTAGATACGCAGTATTTT. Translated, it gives CASSSRLQGGLDTQYF.

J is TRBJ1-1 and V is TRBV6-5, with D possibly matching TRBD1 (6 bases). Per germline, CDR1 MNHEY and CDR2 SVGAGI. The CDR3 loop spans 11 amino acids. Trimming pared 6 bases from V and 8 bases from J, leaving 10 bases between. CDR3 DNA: TGTGCCAGCAGCCGAACAGGGGAAGCTTTCTTT. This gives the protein CASSRTGEAFF.

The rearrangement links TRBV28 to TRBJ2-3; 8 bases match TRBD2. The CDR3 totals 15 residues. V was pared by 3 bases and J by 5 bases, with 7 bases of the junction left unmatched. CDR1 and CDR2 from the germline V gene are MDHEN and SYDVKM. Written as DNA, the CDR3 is TGTGCCAGCAGTTTGGGCAGCGGGAGAGGAGATACGCAGTATTTT. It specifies CASSLGSGRGDTQYF. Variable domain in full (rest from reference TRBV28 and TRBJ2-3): DVKVTQSSRYLVKRTGEKVFLECVQDMDHENMFWYRQDPGLGLRLIYFSYDVKMKEKGDIPEGYSVSREKKERFSLILESASTNQTSMYLCASSLGSGRGDTQYFGPGTRLTVL.

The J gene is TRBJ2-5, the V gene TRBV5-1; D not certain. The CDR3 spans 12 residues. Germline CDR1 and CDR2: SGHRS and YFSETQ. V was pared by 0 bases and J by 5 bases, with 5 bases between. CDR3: CASSLGAETQYF. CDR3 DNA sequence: TGCGCCAGCAGCTTGGGTGCGGAGACCCAGTACTTC. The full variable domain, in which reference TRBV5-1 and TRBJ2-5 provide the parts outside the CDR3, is KAGVTQTPRYLIKTRGQQVTLSCSPISGHRSVSWYQQTPGQGLQFLFEYFSETQRNKGNFPGRFSGRQFSNSRSEMNVSTLELGDSALYLCASSLGAETQYFGPGTRLLVL.